Below are 19 T cell receptor beta chains sequenced from a single sample in a study of T cells in women clearing cervical HPV infection. Generated by immunoSEQ multiplex PCR, the TCRdb table keeps only in-frame clones and is missing some. Listed are some 30,000 clones; about 4.5% falls within the top ten. The sample taken for sequencing was blood buffy coat. Receptors originate from a woman between 18 and 69 years old with a cervical HPV16 infection that either progressed to CIN3+ or cleared (not recorded which).

Points on this clone: The sequence runs out 3 residues before the end of the CDR3; the remainder is reconstructed from the germline J gene. V usage is TRBV7-9 and J usage is TRBJ2-7; D might be TRBD1 (6 bases). Germline V lookup: CDR1 SEHNR, CDR2 FQNEAQ (reference sequence). V was trimmed by 0 bases and J by 0 bases, leaving 9 bases between them. The CDR3 consists of 15 residues. The part of the CDR3 DNA that was read is TGTGCCAGCAGCTTAGCCCGGGACAACTCCTACGAG. Protein: CASSLARDNSYE. Given in full, the CDR3 is CASSLARDNSYEQYF.

CDR3 sequence: CSARDSSGGAGEQFF. The DNA read from the CDR3 is TGCAGTGCTAGAGATTCTAGCGGGGGGGCGGGTGAG. This chain connects TRBV20-1 to TRBJ2-1, with TRBD2 matching 12 bases. The read comes to an end 3 residues before the CDR3 does, leaving the germline J gene to fill in the end. Trimming removed 0 bases from V and 9 bases from J; junction bases left unmatched: 6. This CDR3 comprises 15 residues. Per germline, CDR1 DFQATT and CDR2 SNEGSKA (reference sequence).

Comments on this clone: The DNA ends 3 residues before the CDR3 does, and the rest of the CDR3 is filled in from the germline J gene. The chain uses TRBV30 and TRBJ1-6; 10 nucleotides align to TRBD1. CDR1 GTSNPN and CDR2 SVGIG come from the germline V gene (reference sequence). CDR3 length equals 12 residues. Trimming at V came to 5 bases and at J to 8 bases, leaving 0 bases not matched to a gene. CDR3 amino acids: CAWGTGDSPLHF. Incomplete CDR3 DNA: TGTGCCTGGGGGACAGGGGATTCACCC.

Points on this clone: The CDR3 extends 3 residues past the end of the read, so its final part is completed from the germline J gene. The chain recombines TRBV9 with TRBJ2-3, with 7 bases that match TRBD1. There are 15 residues in the CDR3. From germline, CDR1 is SGDLS and CDR2 YYNGEE. The V and J ends lost 0 bases and 4 bases, in that order; junction bases with no gene match: 5. CDR3 protein: CASSVEQGLADTQYF. The covered CDR3 bases are TGTGCCAGCAGCGTAGAACAGGGGTTGGCAGATACG.

To note about this clone: Germline is not matched at one junction end, which may reflect a read error. The CDR3 end falls 3 residues outside the read, so it is completed with the germline J gene. At the DNA level, this CDR3 is encoded by other sequences in the same sample as well. The rearrangement uses TRBV20-1 and TRBJ2-2; D is possibly TRBD1 (6 bases). Germline V CDR1 and CDR2: DFQATT, SNEGSKA (reference sequence). CDR3 length equals 15 residues. The sequenced CDR3 bases are TGCAGCGCTAGAGGGTGGGGGCAGAGTAATGAAAAG. This sequence encodes CSARGWGQSNEK. The CDR3 reads in full as CSARGWGQSNEKLFF.

Points on this clone: Read sequence stops 3 residues before the CDR3 end, and the germline J gene provides the missing end. The rearrangement joins TRBV19 to TRBJ1-1, with D maybe TRBD1 (5 bases). Germline CDR1 LNHDA, CDR2 SQIVND (reference sequence). This CDR3 has 11 amino acids. The CDR3 reads CATSAGTMAFF. The covered CDR3 bases are TGTGCCACGAGCGCCGGGACTATG.

Remarks on this clone: The sequence runs out 3 residues before the end of the CDR3; the remainder is reconstructed from the germline J gene. The chain is built from TRBV30 and TRBJ1-2; a possible D gene is TRBD1 (6 bases). Germline CDR1 GTSNPN, CDR2 SVGIG (reference sequence). The CDR3 extends over 21 amino acids. The CDR3 sequence: CAWARGQHPRGLAGLPRDYTF. The part of the CDR3 DNA that was read is TGTGCCTGGGCGAGGGGACAACATCCCAGAGGGCTAGCGGGACTCCCTAGGGAC.

In regard to this clone: Coverage ceases 3 residues before the CDR3 finishes, and the germline J gene fills in the end. The chain recombines TRBV30 with TRBJ2-2; D possibly corresponds to TRBD1 (5 bases). Germline CDR1 is GTSNPN and CDR2 is SVGIG (reference sequence). This CDR3 has 15 amino acids. CDR3: CAWSDGAGRNSPLFF. The sequenced CDR3 bases are TGTGCCTGGAGCGATGGGGCAGGGCGGAATTCACCG. Full variable domain (outside the CDR3, taken from reference TRBV30 and TRBJ2-2): SQTIHQWPATLVQPVGSPLSLECTVEGTSNPNLYWYRQAAGRGLQLLFYSVGIGQISSEVPQNLSASRPQDRQFILSSKKLLLSDSGFYLCAWSDGAGRNSPLFFGEGSRLTVL.

To note about this clone: The read gets to within 3 residues of the CDR3 end, and the germline J gene fills in the rest. This rearrangement joins TRBV5-1 to TRBJ2-7, with D maybe TRBD2 (6 bases). Germline assignment: CDR1 SGHRS and CDR2 YFSETQ. Trimming left V 3 bases short and J 1 base short, with 14 bases between. The CDR3 runs 15 residues. CDR3 DNA, as far as it was read: TGCGCCAGCAGCTCCCGTCGGGAGCGGTCCTACGAG. Translated, it gives CASSSRRERSYE. The complete CDR3 reads CASSSRRERSYEQYF.

With respect to this clone: The read ends 3 residues shy of where the CDR3 ends; the end is completed using the germline J gene. The V call is TRBV5-4, the J call TRBJ2-3; 8 nucleotides align to TRBD1. CDR1 SGHNT and CDR2 YYREEE come from the germline V gene (reference sequence). J gave up 2 bases and V 1 base, and 6 bases lay outside the gene matches. The length of the CDR3 is 16 residues. CDR3 sequence: CASSLPTGANTDTQYF. The sequenced part of the CDR3 DNA is TGTGCCAGCAGCTTGCCGACAGGGGCGAACACAGATACG.

Concerning this clone itself: Coverage ceases 3 residues before the CDR3 finishes, and the germline J gene fills in the end. V is TRBV30 and J is TRBJ1-6; D possibly corresponds to TRBD1 (6 bases). V shed 3 bases and J shed 4 bases, with 7 bases lying between them. Germline values: CDR1 GTSNPN, CDR2 SVGIG (reference sequence). This CDR3 has 13 amino acids. The part of the CDR3 DNA that was read is TGTGCCTGGAGGCAGGGGTATAATTCACCC. This encodes CAWRQGYNSP. The whole CDR3 protein is CAWRQGYNSPLHF.

To note about this clone: A read error may account for a junction end that differs from germline. The read is 3 residues too short to cover the CDR3 end, so that end is filled in from the germline J gene. Other DNA sequences in the same sample also yield this CDR3. The chain has TRBV6-1 and TRBJ1-3; D possibly corresponds to TRBD1 (6 bases). Germline CDR1 is MNHNS and CDR2 is SASEGT. CDR3 length: 16 residues. This CDR3 is CASSDARRVGGNTIYF. Partial CDR3 DNA: TGTGCCAGCAGTGATGCTCGCAGGGTTGGGGGCAACACT.

Comment on this clone: Coverage ceases 3 residues before the CDR3 finishes, and the germline J gene fills in the end. The genes are TRBV12-3 or TRBV12-4 and TRBJ1-6; D is ambiguous. V was cut by 0 bases and J by 10 bases, with 7 bases left in between. CDR3 length equals 13 residues. This CDR3 is CASSLAGQSPLHF. The CDR3 bases that were read are TGTGCCAGCAGTTTAGCGGGCCAGTCACCC.

On this clone itself: With the read ending 3 residues before the CDR3 end, the germline J gene is used to fill in that end. This chain uses TRBV30 with TRBJ1-5; 8 positions agree with TRBD1. The germline V gene has CDR1 GTSNPN and CDR2 SVGIG (reference sequence). V was clipped by 2 bases and J by 7 bases; unmatched bases: 4. The CDR3 has 13 residues. Incomplete CDR3 DNA: TGTGCCTGGAGTAATACAGGGGGACAGCCC. The encoded protein is CAWSNTGGQP. The whole CDR3 protein is CAWSNTGGQPQHF.

Worth noting for this clone: The sequence runs out 3 residues before the end of the CDR3; the remainder is reconstructed from the germline J gene. The J gene is TRBJ2-2, the V gene TRBV30, with D possibly matching TRBD1 (5 bases). This CDR3 spans 18 amino acids. Germline CDR1 GTSNPN, CDR2 SVGIG (reference sequence). CDR3 DNA (partial): TGTGCCTGGACCCCTGACCGGTCTGCTCCCTCTGGGGCCAACGTG. Protein: CAWTPDRSAPSGANV. The whole CDR3 sequence reads CAWTPDRSAPSGANVLFF.

With regard to this clone: The read finishes 3 residues shy of the CDR3 end, and the germline J gene is used to complete it. V is TRBV20-1 and J is TRBJ2-1; TRBD2 matches at 7 bases. There are 14 residues in the CDR3. V lost 3 bases, J lost 0 bases, and 2 bases stayed unmatched. Germline CDR1 is DFQATT and CDR2 is SNEGSKA (reference sequence). CDR3 sequence: CSASGGSSYNEQFF. CDR3 DNA, as far as it was read: TGCAGTGCTAGCGGGGGGAGCTCCTACAATGAG.

Considering frequency, this clone is medium-sized. With the read ending 3 residues before the CDR3 end, the germline J gene is used to fill in that end. This sequence joins TRBV2 and TRBJ2-5; the match to TRBD2 covers 9 bases. With V trimmed by 3 bases and J by 3 bases, 8 bases remained unmatched. CDR3 length: 16 amino acids. The germline V gene encodes CDR1 SNHLY and CDR2 FYNNEI. CDR3 loop: CASSDVGGGAEETQYF. CDR3 bases read: TGTGCCAGCAGTGATGTGGGCGGGGGGGCCGAAGAGACC.

About this clone: The CDR3 end falls 3 residues outside the read, so it is completed with the germline J gene. The identical CDR3 is also encoded by other nucleotide sequences in the sample. This chain joins TRBV20-1 and TRBJ1-4; 9 nucleotides match TRBD1. Germline assignment: CDR1 DFQATT and CDR2 SNEGSKA (reference sequence). The junction had 7 bases not matched to a gene; V was cut back by 0 bases and J by 5 bases. This CDR3 has 16 amino acids. The CDR3 sequence is CSARDLRGQGNEKLFF. The part of the CDR3 DNA that was read is TGCAGTGCTAGAGATCTACGAGGACAGGGGAATGAAAAA.

Note on this clone: The read ends 3 residues early relative to the CDR3; the germline J gene fills the gap. V usage is TRBV12-3 or TRBV12-4 and J usage is TRBJ2-7, with 10 bases aligning to TRBD2. The length of the CDR3 is 14 residues. Trimming took 5 bases from V and 3 from J; bases not matched to a gene: 4. CDR3 bases read: TGTGCCAGCAGTGCCCGACTAGCGGGCTACGAG. Protein product: CASSARLAGYE. The CDR3 in its entirety is CASSARLAGYEQYF.